This T cell receptor beta chain stems from a study of T cells after yellow fever vaccination. Study overall: When fractions had low cell numbers, they were prepared with SMART-Seq v4 Ultra Low Input.

Findings and caveats of the study: Only a minor proportion of clonotypes was detected across both CD4 and CD8 compartments. Subsequent booster samples again held most clones from primary vaccination (more than 95% CD4, approximately 86% CD8).

Of note for this clonotype: Its antigen is undetermined.

By 5'RACE template switching, TCR cDNA was produced, with a universal primer site and UMIs added in the process. TCRdb independently ran MiXCR on the 5' RACE reads; one entry per CDR3 protein. The data show hundreds of thousands of distinct CDR3 sequences, roughly 12% seen once. The sequence came from a young man who received the YFV17D yellow fever vaccine. The starting material was PBMCs, obtained on the day of the yellow fever booster vaccination.

This CDR3 is CASSSSEASRGYTF. The CDR3 DNA sequence: TGCGCCAGCAGCTCGTCGGAGGCGTCCCGTGGCTACACCTTC. V is TRBV5-1 and J is TRBJ1-2; D is ambiguous. V was shortened by 3 bases and J by 7 bases, with 16 bases between the two germline ends. Germline assignment: CDR1 SGHRS and CDR2 YFSETQ. The CDR3 loop spans 14 amino acids.